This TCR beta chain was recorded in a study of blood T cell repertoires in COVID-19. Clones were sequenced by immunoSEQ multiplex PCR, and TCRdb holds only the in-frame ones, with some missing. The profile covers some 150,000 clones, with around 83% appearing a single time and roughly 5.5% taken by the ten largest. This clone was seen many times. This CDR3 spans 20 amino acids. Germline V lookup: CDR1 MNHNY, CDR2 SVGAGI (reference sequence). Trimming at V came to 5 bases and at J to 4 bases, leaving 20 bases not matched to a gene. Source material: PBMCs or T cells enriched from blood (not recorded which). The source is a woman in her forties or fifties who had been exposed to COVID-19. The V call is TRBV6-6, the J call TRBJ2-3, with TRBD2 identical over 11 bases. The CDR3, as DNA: TGTGCCAGCAGTCCTAGGTCTAGCGGGGGGCCCCGGAGGCAAGCAGATACGCAGTATTTT. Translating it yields CASSPRSSGGPRRQADTQYF.